What follows are 19 T cell receptor beta chains derived from one specimen sequenced in a study of cytomegalovirus exposure and HLA in healthy donors. The PCR used 60 Vbeta and 13 Jbeta primers. The method was immunoSEQ multiplex PCR; TCRdb's version includes in-frame clones alone and lacks a portion of them. Of about 120,000 clones listed, about 78% are singletons. Sequencing was carried out using PBMCs. The source is a woman in her twenties or thirties in good health and CMV-seropositive.

The CDR3 DNA follows: TGTGCCAGCAGTTTCCTAGCGGGAGACGGGGAGCTGTTTTTT. Its translation: CASSFLAGDGELFF. The chain couples TRBV2 to TRBJ2-2, with 10 nucleotides matching TRBD2. The V gene end was trimmed by 5 bases and the J gene end by 7 bases; junction bases not matched to a gene: 4. Germline V gene lookup returns CDR1 SNHLY and CDR2 FYNNEI. The CDR3 extends over 14 amino acids.

The chain employs TRBV5-1 and TRBJ2-2; weak D call: TRBD1 (6 bases). Trimming took 0 bases from V and 6 from J, leaving 12 bases between them. The CDR3 contains 15 residues. Germline CDR1 SGHRS, CDR2 YFSETQ. In DNA, the CDR3 is TGCGCCAGCAGCTTGGGACAGGCAGAGGCCGGGGAGCTGTTTTTT. This gives the protein CASSLGQAEAGELFF.

The chain carries TRBV5-4 and TRBJ2-4; 7 nucleotides match TRBD2. The CDR3 is 18 residues long. The germline gives CDR1 SGHNT, CDR2 YYREEE (reference sequence). The V gene end was trimmed by 2 bases and the J gene end by 0 bases; junction bases not matched to a gene: 11. CDR3 sequence reads: CASSLRLASDQAKNIQYF. The CDR3 DNA is TGTGCCAGCAGCTTAAGACTAGCTTCTGACCAAGCCAAAAACATTCAGTACTTC.

V is TRBV10-3 and J is TRBJ1-3; D may be TRBD1 (6 bases). Trimming left V 6 bases short and J 0 bases short, with 12 bases between. CDR1 ENHRY and CDR2 SYGVKD come from the germline V gene. The CDR3 covers 15 residues. CDR3 protein: CAISRDKGSGNTIYF. The CDR3 bases are TGTGCCATCAGCCGGGACAAGGGCTCTGGAAACACCATATATTTT.

The chain uses TRBV4-2 and TRBJ2-5, with 7 bases that match TRBD2. Per germline, CDR1 LGHNA and CDR2 YNFKEQ. This CDR3 is 16 amino acids long. Trimming removed 1 base from V and 1 base from J; junction bases left unmatched: 6. The CDR3 DNA is TGTGCCAGCAGCCAAGTTCTGGCTAGCGGCCAAGAGACCCAGTACTTC. It translates to CASSQVLASGQETQYF.

This rearrangement joins TRBV19 to TRBJ1-5; 10 bases are shared with TRBD1. The length of the CDR3 is 14 residues. Unmatched junction bases numbered 2, after V lost 3 bases and J lost 6 bases. The germline CDR1 and CDR2 sequences are LNHDA and SQIVND (reference sequence). The CDR3 is CASSMTGGGQPQHF. The CDR3 DNA reads TGTGCCAGTAGTATGACAGGGGGCGGTCAGCCCCAGCATTTT.

This chain connects TRBV4-1 to TRBJ1-1; D gene unclear. The CDR3 sequence is 13 residues long. CDR1 MGHRA and CDR2 YSYEKL come from the germline V gene. V dropped 0 bases and J dropped 6 bases, with 8 bases sitting between them. The CDR3 protein is CASSQEWRPEAFF. DNA for the CDR3: TGCGCCAGCAGCCAAGAATGGAGACCTGAAGCTTTCTTT.

The chain joins TRBV10-3 to TRBJ1-4, with D unresolved. The CDR3 runs 15 residues. Germline V lookup: CDR1 ENHRY, CDR2 SYGVKD. The V end lost 3 bases, the J end lost 2 bases, and 10 bases lay between the germline ends. CDR3 amino acids: CAISDQTRTNEKLFF. As DNA, the CDR3 is TGTGCCATCAGTGACCAGACAAGGACTAATGAAAAACTGTTTTTT.

Remarks on this clone: One junction end does not reproduce the germline sequence, and a read error may be involved. This rearrangement joins TRBV7-9 to TRBJ1-1; 7 bases fit TRBD1. Per the germline V gene, CDR1 is SEHNR and CDR2 is FQNEAQ (reference sequence). There are 14 residues in the CDR3. CDR3 coding DNA: TGTGCCAGCAGCCTTATGGACAGGAACACTGAAGCTTCCTTT. It encodes CASSLMDRNTEASF.

The rearrangement joins TRBV6-5 to TRBJ1-4, with D hard to call. Germline values: CDR1 MNHEY, CDR2 SVGAGI. V lost 0 bases and J 8 bases, leaving 16 bases between the germline ends. The CDR3 runs 16 residues. The CDR3 loop reads CASSYSRPIRGEKLFF. CDR3 coding DNA: TGTGCCAGCAGTTACTCGAGGCCAATACGAGGGGAAAAACTGTTTTTT.

The V and J genes are TRBV15 and TRBJ2-3, with TRBD2 matching 10 bases. V was pared by 0 bases and J by 6 bases, with 6 bases of the junction left unmatched. Looked up from germline, CDR1 is LNHNV and CDR2 is YYDKDF (reference sequence). The length of the CDR3 is 16 residues. The CDR3 coding sequence is TGTGCCACCAGCAGAGAACCGACTAGCGGGTTGGATACGCAGTATTTT. This sequence encodes CATSREPTSGLDTQYF.

The chain is built from TRBV6-5 and TRBJ2-1; 8 bases are shared with TRBD1. V shed 0 bases, J shed 10 bases, and the junction held 11 bases outside the gene matches. The CDR3 length is 16 residues. Per germline, CDR1 MNHEY and CDR2 SVGAGI. CDR3 in amino acids: CASSYSTRGRLVEQFF. CDR3 nucleotides: TGTGCCAGCAGTTACTCAACCAGGGGGCGCCTGGTCGAGCAGTTCTTC.

V is TRBV4-2 and J is TRBJ2-1; maybe TRBD1 (6 bases). The CDR3 totals 15 residues. The V and J ends lost 4 bases and 4 bases respectively, with 14 bases between them. Germline V gene sequence: CDR1 LGHNA, CDR2 YNFKEQ. This CDR3 is CASSPDSRGYNEQFF. The CDR3 DNA follows: TGTGCCAGCAGCCCGGACAGTAGGGGATACAATGAGCAGTTCTTC.

A few counts support this clone. The chain links TRBV6-1 to TRBJ1-5, with D possibly matching TRBD1 (5 bases). Germline-derived CDR1 and CDR2 are MNHNS and SASEGT. V shed 4 bases and J shed 2 bases, with 15 bases lying between them. There are 16 residues in the CDR3. The CDR3, as DNA: TGTGCCAGCAGTGGTAGGAGGGGTGGAGGCAATCAGCCCCAGCATTTT. Its protein is CASSGRRGGGNQPQHF.

The V and J genes are TRBV2 and TRBJ2-1, with no clear D. The V gene lost 2 bases and the J gene lost 5 bases, with 16 bases spanning the gap. Germline V CDR1 and CDR2: SNHLY, FYNNEI. The CDR3 extends over 16 amino acids. The CDR3 protein is CASSEMSGLQDNEQFF. As DNA, the CDR3 is TGTGCCAGCAGTGAAATGTCAGGCCTCCAGGACAATGAGCAGTTCTTC.

J is TRBJ2-3 and V is TRBV6-5; D unclear. Trimming pared 0 bases from V and 0 bases from J, leaving 10 bases between. Germline loops: CDR1 MNHEY, CDR2 SVGAGI. This CDR3 region has 16 residues. The CDR3 nucleotides read TGTGCCAGCAGTTACTCTTTAACAGCTAGCACAGATACGCAGTATTTT. It translates to CASSYSLTASTDTQYF.

This chain joins TRBV5-1 and TRBJ2-7, with 9 bases aligning to TRBD1. CDR1 and CDR2 from the germline V gene are SGHRS and YFSETQ. CDR3 size: 15 residues. V lost 2 bases to trimming and J lost 6 bases; unmatched junction nucleotides: 9. DNA of the CDR3: TGCGCCAGCAGCTTAGGGGGACAGGGCAGGGGCGAGCAGTACTTC. Amino acids: CASSLGGQGRGEQYF.

The V gene is TRBV2, the J gene TRBJ2-6; D gene uncertain. Trimming left V 6 bases short and J 0 bases short, with 18 bases between. The CDR3 has 18 amino acids. From germline, CDR1 is SNHLY and CDR2 FYNNEI. The chain's CDR3 is CASSPQSRLNSGANVLTF. The CDR3 DNA reads as TGTGCCAGCAGCCCCCAGTCGCGGCTGAACTCTGGGGCCAACGTCCTGACTTTC.

The chain couples TRBV7-9 to TRBJ1-2; D is unclear. Per the germline V gene, CDR1 is SEHNR and CDR2 is FQNEAQ (reference sequence). Trimming shortened V by 4 bases and J by 6 bases, and 18 bases separated the two germline ends. The CDR3 length is 15 residues. The CDR3 nucleotides are TGTGCCAGCAGCTCCCGTCTCCGGTTACGGGATGGCTACACCTTC. This gives the protein CASSSRLRLRDGYTF.